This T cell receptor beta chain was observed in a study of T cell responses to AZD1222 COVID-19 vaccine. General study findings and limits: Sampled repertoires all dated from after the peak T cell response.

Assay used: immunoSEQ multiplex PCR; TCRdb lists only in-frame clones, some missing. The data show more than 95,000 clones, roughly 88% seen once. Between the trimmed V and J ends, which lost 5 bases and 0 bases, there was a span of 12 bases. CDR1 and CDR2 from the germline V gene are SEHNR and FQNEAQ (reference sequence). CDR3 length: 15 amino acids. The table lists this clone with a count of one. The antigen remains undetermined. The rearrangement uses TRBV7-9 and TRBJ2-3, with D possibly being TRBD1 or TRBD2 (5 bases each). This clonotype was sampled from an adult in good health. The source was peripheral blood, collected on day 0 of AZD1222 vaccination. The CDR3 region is CASSPWDGSTDTQYF. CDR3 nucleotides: TGTGCCAGCAGCCCTTGGGACGGCAGCACAGATACGCAGTATTTT.